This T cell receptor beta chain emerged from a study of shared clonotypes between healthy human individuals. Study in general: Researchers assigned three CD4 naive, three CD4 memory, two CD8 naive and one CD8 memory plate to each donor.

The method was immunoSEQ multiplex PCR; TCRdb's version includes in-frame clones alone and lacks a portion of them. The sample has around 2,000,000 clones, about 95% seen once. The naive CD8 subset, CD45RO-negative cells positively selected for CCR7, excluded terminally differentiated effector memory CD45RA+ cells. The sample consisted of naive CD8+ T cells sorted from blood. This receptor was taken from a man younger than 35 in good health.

This chain's CDR3 is CGVEGNTEAFF. CDR3 bases: TGTGGAGTAGAAGGGAACACTGAAGCTTTCTTT. The gene calls are TRBV19 and TRBJ1-1; no definite D call. CDR1 is LNHDA and CDR2 is SQIVND in the germline V gene (reference sequence). This CDR3 comprises 11 residues.